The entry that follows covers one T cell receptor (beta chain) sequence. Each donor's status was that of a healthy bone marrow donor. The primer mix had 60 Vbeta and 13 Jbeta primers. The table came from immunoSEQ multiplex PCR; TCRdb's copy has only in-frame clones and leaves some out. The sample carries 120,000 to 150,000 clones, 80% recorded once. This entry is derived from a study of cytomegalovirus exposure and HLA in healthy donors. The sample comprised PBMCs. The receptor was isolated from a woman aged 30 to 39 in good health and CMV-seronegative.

The CDR3 sequence is CASSPSGGYQETQYF. The CDR3 bases are TGTGCCAGCTCACCTAGCGGGGGGTACCAAGAGACCCAGTACTTC. This chain connects TRBV18 to TRBJ2-5, with 10 positions matching TRBD2. Trimming removed 3 bases from V and 0 bases from J; junction bases left unmatched: 1. The germline CDR1 and CDR2 sequences are KGHSH and LQKENI. This CDR3 contains 15 residues.